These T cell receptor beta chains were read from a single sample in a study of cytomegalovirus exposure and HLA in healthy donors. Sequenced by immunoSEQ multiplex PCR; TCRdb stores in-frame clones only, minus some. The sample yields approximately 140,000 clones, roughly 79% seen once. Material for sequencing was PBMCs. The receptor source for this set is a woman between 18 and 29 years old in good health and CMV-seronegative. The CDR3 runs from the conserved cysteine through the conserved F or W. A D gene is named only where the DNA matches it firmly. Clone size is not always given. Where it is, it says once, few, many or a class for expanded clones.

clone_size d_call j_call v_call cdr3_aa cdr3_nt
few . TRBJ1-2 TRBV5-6 CASSLSTGNGYTF TGTGCCAGCAGCCTATCTACAGGGAACGGCTACACCTTC
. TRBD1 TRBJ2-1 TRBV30 CAWAAGQGVGEQFF TGTGCCTGGGCGGCAGGGCAGGGGGTGGGTGAGCAGTTCTTC
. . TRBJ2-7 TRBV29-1 CSVAPGDTYEQYF TGCAGCGTTGCTCCCGGGGATACCTACGAGCAGTACTTC
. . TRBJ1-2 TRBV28 CASSWGQAGNWAF TGTGCCAGCAGTTGGGGTCAGGCGGGAAACTGGGCCTTC
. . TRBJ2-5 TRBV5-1 CASSLTQGETQYF TGCGCCAGCAGCTTGACGCAGGGAGAGACCCAGTACTTC
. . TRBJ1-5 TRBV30 CAWSIQGSQPQHF TGTGCCTGGAGTATACAGGGAAGTCAGCCCCAGCATTTT
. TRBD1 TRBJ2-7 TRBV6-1 CASSDTTGSLNEQYF TGTGCCAGCAGTGATACGACAGGGAGTCTTAACGAGCAGTACTTC
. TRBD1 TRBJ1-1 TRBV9 CASSGIAGTGFRYTEAFF TGTGCCAGCAGCGGCATCGCCGGGACAGGGTTTAGGTACACTGAAGCTTTCTTT
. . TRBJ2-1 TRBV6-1 CASTPTGTNEQFF TGTGCCAGCACCCCGACAGGTACAAATGAGCAGTTCTTC
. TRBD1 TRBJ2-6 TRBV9 CASTGTAQRPGANVLTF TGTGCCAGCACTGGGACAGCTCAACGCCCTGGGGCCAACGTCCTGACTTTC
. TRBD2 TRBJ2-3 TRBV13 CASSPGRGLAGVVLYF TGTGCCAGCAGCCCTGGTAGGGGACTAGCGGGAGTAGTGCTGTATTTT
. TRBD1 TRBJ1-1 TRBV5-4 CASSSRDRGFTEAFF TGTGCCAGCAGCAGCAGGGACAGGGGTTTCACTGAAGCTTTCTTT
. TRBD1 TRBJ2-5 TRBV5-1 CASSLTGGAPQETQYF TGCGCCAGCAGCTTAACAGGGGGCGCTCCACAAGAGACCCAGTACTTC
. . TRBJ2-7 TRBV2 CASSEARKGVTDWYYEQYF TGTGCCAGCAGTGAAGCGCGGAAGGGGGTGACTGACTGGTACTACGAGCAGTACTTC
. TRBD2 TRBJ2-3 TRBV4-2 CASSRRTSDGTDTQYF TGTGCCAGCAGCAGGCGGACTAGCGATGGAACAGATACGCAGTATTTT
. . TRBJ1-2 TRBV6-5 CASSRTGVEGYTF TGTGCCAGCAGTCGAACGGGGGTAGAAGGCTACACCTTC
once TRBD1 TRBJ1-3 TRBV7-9 CASRGQGTLSGNTIYF TGTGCCAGCAGGGGACAGGGTACCCTCTCTGGAAACACCATATATTTT
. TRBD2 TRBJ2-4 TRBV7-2 CASSTTSGAPYF TGTGCCAGCAGTACAACTAGCGGAGCCCCGTACTTC
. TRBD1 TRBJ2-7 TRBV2 CASLRDSASYEQYF TGTGCCAGTCTCCGGGACAGCGCTTCCTACGAGCAGTACTTC
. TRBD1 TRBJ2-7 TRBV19 CASSTQGARSEQYF TGTGCCAGTAGTACCCAGGGGGCGCGTTCCGAGCAGTACTTC
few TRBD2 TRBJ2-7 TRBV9 CASSVGLAGVSYEQYF TGTGCCAGCAGCGTAGGACTAGCGGGAGTCTCCTACGAGCAGTACTTC
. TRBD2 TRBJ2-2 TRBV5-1 CASSLAPAGVSTGELFF TGCGCCAGCAGCTTGGCTCCAGCGGGAGTTAGCACCGGGGAGCTGTTTTTT
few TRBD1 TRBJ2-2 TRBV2 CASSGPTGGARSGGELFF TGTGCCAGCAGTGGACCTACAGGGGGCGCGAGAAGTGGCGGGGAGCTGTTTTTT
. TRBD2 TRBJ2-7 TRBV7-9 CASSGRTSGGSDEQYF TGTGCCAGCAGCGGGCGGACTAGCGGCGGCTCCGACGAGCAGTACTTC
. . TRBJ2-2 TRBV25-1 CASSESGTGELFF TGTGCCAGCAGTGAATCGGGCACCGGGGAGCTGTTTTTT
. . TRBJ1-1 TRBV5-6 CASSLVSGPNTEAFF TGTGCCAGCAGCTTGGTTTCAGGGCCGAACACTGAAGCTTTCTTT
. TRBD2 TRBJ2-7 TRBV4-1 CASSQDGWGLAGVPPHEQYF TGCGCCAGCAGCCAAGATGGGTGGGGACTAGCGGGAGTCCCCCCGCACGAGCAGTACTTC
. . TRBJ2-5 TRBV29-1 CSANDQRQETQYF TGCAGCGCCAATGACCAGCGCCAAGAGACCCAGTACTTC
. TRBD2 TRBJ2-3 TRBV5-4 CASSLAGLAEADTQYF TGTGCCAGCAGCTTGGCGGGACTAGCGGAAGCAGATACGCAGTATTTT
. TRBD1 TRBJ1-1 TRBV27 CASSLRAGGNTEAFF TGTGCCAGCAGTTTAAGAGCAGGGGGGAACACTGAAGCTTTCTTT
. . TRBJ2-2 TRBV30 CAWDKGENTGELFF TGTGCCTGGGACAAGGGAGAGAACACCGGGGAGCTGTTTTTT
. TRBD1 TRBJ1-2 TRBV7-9 CASSVQGGVRGYTF TGTGCCAGCAGCGTACAGGGGGGGGTTCGGGGCTACACCTTC
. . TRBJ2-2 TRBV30 CARSGPNTGELFF TGTGCTCGCAGCGGGCCTAACACCGGGGAGCTGTTTTTT
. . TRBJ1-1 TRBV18 CASSPPGALNTEAFF TGTGCCAGCTCACCACCGGGGGCCTTGAACACTGAAGCTTTCTTT
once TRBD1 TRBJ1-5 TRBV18 CASSPIPGQRNQPQHF TGTGCCAGCTCACCGATCCCGGGACAGCGAAATCAGCCCCAGCATTTT
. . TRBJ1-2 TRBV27 CASSLSPGTRGYTF TGTGCCAGCAGTTTATCCCCAGGTACTAGAGGCTACACCTTC
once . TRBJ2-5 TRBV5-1 CASSLAEEGETQYF TGCGCCAGCAGCTTGGCCGAGGAAGGAGAGACCCAGTACTTC
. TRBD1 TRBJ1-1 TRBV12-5 CASGGTGGNTEAFF TGTGCTAGTGGTGGGACAGGGGGAAACACTGAAGCTTTCTTT
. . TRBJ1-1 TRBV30 CAWSWVAGENTEAFF TGTGCCTGGAGCTGGGTGGCGGGGGAGAACACTGAAGCTTTCTTT
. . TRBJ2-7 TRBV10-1 CASRLDRKGEQYF TGCGCCAGCAGGCTCGACAGGAAAGGCGAGCAGTACTTC
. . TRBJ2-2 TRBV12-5 CASGLGEISGELFF TGTGCTAGTGGTTTGGGGGAGATCAGCGGGGAGCTGTTTTTT
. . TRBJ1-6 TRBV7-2 CASSVDGSSYNSPLHF TGTGCCAGCAGCGTCGATGGGAGCTCCTATAATTCACCCCTCCACTTT
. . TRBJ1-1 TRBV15 CATSRDPRNTEAFF TGTGCCACCAGCAGAGACCCCCGGAACACTGAAGCTTTCTTT
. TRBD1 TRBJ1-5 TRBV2 CATSVGTGAHQPQHF TGTGCCACCTCAGTGGGGACAGGAGCACATCAGCCCCAGCATTTT
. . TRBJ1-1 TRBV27 CASRPRGGRAEAFF TGTGCCAGCAGACCTAGGGGGGGTAGAGCTGAAGCTTTCTTT
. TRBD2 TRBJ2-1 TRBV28 CATFGVQTSGRFEQFF TGTGCCACCTTTGGAGTTCAGACTAGCGGGAGATTTGAGCAGTTCTTC
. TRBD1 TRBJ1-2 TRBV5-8 CASSWTGTSFNYGYTF TGTGCCAGCAGCTGGACAGGGACTTCTTTTAACTATGGCTACACCTTC
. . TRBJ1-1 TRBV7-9 CASSLEAGQHTEAFF TGTGCCAGCAGCTTAGAAGCAGGGCAGCACACTGAAGCTTTCTTT
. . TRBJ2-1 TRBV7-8 CASSLSTYNEQFF TGTGCCAGCAGCTTATCTACCTACAATGAGCAGTTCTTC
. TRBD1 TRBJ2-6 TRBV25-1 CASSPGQGKTGANVLTF TGTGCCAGCAGCCCGGGACAGGGAAAGACTGGGGCCAACGTCCTGACTTTC
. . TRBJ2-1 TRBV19 CASSRGINNEQFF TGTGCCAGTAGTCGAGGGATTAACAATGAGCAGTTCTTC
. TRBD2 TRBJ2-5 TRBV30 CAWSARLAGEETQYF TGTGCCTGGAGTGCCCGACTAGCGGGAGAAGAGACCCAGTACTTC
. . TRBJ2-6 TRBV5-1 CASSQKTGRSTGANVLTF TGCGCCAGCAGCCAAAAGACAGGGAGGTCGACTGGGGCCAACGTCCTGACTTTC
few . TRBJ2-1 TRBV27 CATSILGNEQFF TGTGCCACCTCGATCCTCGGTAATGAGCAGTTCTTC
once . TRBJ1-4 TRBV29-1 CSVEATGNEKLFF TGCAGCGTTGAAGCCACAGGGAATGAAAAACTGTTTTTT
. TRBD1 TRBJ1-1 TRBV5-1 CASSSVTGTTEAFF TGCGCCAGCAGCTCGGTGACAGGGACCACTGAAGCTTTCTTT
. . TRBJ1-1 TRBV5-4 CASSASPGIRNTEAFF TGTGCCAGCAGCGCCTCTCCGGGAATAAGGAACACTGAAGCTTTCTTT